This T cell receptor beta chain was profiled in a study of OX40 agonist ivuxolimab in advanced cancers. The overall study: It was ivuxolimab, an agonistic anti-OX40 (CD134) antibody, that patients were treated with. Study conclusions and caveats: Both blood CD4+ and CD8+ T cells showed clonal growth by week 6 at 0.1 to 3.0 mg/kg.

Generated by immunoSEQ multiplex PCR, the TCRdb table keeps only in-frame clones and is missing some. The table lists over 20,000 clones, 70% to 90% of them singletons, with 34% in the top ten. Looked up from germline, CDR1 is SGHTA and CDR2 is FQGNSA. CDR3 length: 16 amino acids. V trimming: 5 bases; J trimming: 6 bases; junction bases outside the gene matches: 10. Points on this clone: Its antigen is still unknown.

Sequencing used CD4+ or CD8+ T cells sorted from blood, obtained in a trial of the OX40 agonist ivuxolimab. The chain is built from TRBV7-2 and TRBJ2-1; 10 bases agree with TRBD2. This receptor was obtained from an adult with an advanced solid tumor such as melanoma, head and neck, liver or kidney cancer. DNA of the CDR3: TGTGCCAGCAGCCCCCTTCTAGCGGGAGAATTCAATGAGCAGTTCTTC. Protein sequence: CASSPLLAGEFNEQFF. Variable domain in full (rest from reference TRBV7-2 and TRBJ2-1): GAGVSQSPSNKVTEKGKDVELRCDPISGHTALYWYRQSLGQGLEFLIYFQGNSAPDKSGLPSDRFSAERTGGSVSTLTIQRTQQEDSAVYLCASSPLLAGEFNEQFFGPGTRLTVL.